Listed below are T cell receptor beta chains from one sample, sequenced in a study of OX40 agonist ivuxolimab in advanced cancers. Sequencing was performed with immunoSEQ multiplex PCR; in TCRdb, only in-frame clones are kept and a portion is missing. The sample carries tens of thousands of clones, 85% to 90% recorded once. The source material was CD4+ or CD8+ T cells sorted from blood, sampled in a trial of the OX40 agonist ivuxolimab. These receptors were taken from an adult with an advanced solid tumor such as melanoma, head and neck, liver or kidney cancer. Both conserved end residues are trimmed from each CDR3.

v_gene	j_gene	CDR3aa
TRBV6-5	TRBJ2-7	ASGTGLHEQY
TRBV5-1	TRBJ2-5	ASSLAETQY
TRBV27	TRBJ2-2	ASSKWTSGNTGELF
TRBV29-1	TRBJ2-7	SVEPNGYEQY
TRBV7-9	TRBJ1-5	ASSLGQGVGQPQH
TRBV29-1	TRBJ2-1	SVELLAGGSEQF
TRBV9	TRBJ2-4	ASSVAASGRAKNIQY
TRBV5-4	TRBJ2-3	ASTQWAGGPGDTQY
TRBV30	TRBJ1-6	AWMGSYNSPLH
TRBV5-1	TRBJ2-2	ASSLGGFESGELF
TRBV10-2	TRBJ2-5	ASSFGETQY
TRBV6-4	TRBJ2-3	ASLLQTELCTDTQY
TRBV10-3	TRBJ2-3	ASLGDTDTQY
TRBV27	TRBJ2-7	ASSLQGSFIAYEQY
TRBV19	TRBJ2-3	ASSSAGTGTQY
TRBV6-5	TRBJ1-1	ASREGGTDTEAF
TRBV5-1	TRBJ2-7	ASSSGQGDHEQY